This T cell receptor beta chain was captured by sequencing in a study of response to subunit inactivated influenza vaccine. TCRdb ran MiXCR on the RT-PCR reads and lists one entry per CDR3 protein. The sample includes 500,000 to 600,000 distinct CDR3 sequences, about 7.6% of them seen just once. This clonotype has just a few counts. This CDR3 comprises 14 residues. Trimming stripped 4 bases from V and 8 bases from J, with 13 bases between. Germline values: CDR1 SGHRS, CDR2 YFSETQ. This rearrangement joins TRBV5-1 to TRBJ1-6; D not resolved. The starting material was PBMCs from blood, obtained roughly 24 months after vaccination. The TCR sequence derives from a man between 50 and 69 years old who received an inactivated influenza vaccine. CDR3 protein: CASSTGRTHSPLHF. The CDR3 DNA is TGCGCCAGCAGCACCGGACGGACCCATTCACCCCTCCACTTT.